The table lists the clone carrying this TCR beta chain with many counts. Its specificity is not known. Uncontrolled infection, other autoimmune disease, pregnancy and lactation each barred patients from inclusion. Diagnosis rested on symptoms, serum thyroxine and TRAb, thyroid ultrasound, and orbital computed tomography. Amplification targeted TCR beta CDR3 regions from RNA transcripts. In the first-round RT-PCR of the TCR CDR3, the HTBI primer set was used. One entry per CDR3 protein, called by TCRdb with MiXCR from the multiplex PCR reads. The top ten clones hold roughly 20% of a sample with roughly 500,000 distinct CDR3 sequences, 35% to 55% of them seen once. The CDR3 consists of 14 residues. V was pared by 7 bases and J by 6 bases, with 18 bases between. Germline-derived CDR1 and CDR2 are LNHDA and SQIVND (reference sequence). The data derive from a study of T cells in Graves' hyperthyroidism and ophthalmopathy. Study-wide results and limits: Ophthalmopathy stood apart from stable hyperthyroidism in a 13 V-J model.

The rearrangement uses TRBV19 and TRBJ1-1; D is ambiguous. The clonotype was recovered from an adult woman with Graves' disease, either hyperthyroidism or ophthalmopathy (not recorded which). Sequencing was done on a sample of peripheral blood or thyroid tissue (not recorded which). CDR3 in amino acids: CASTHGRDSAEAFF. The CDR3 coding sequence is TGTGCCAGTACCCATGGGAGGGATTCGGCTGAAGCTTTCTTT.